This is a list of T cell receptor beta chains from one sample in a study of Graves' ophthalmopathy and Graves' hyperthyroidism. TCRdb independently ran MiXCR on the multiplex PCR reads; one entry per CDR3 protein. The sample has over 200,000 distinct CDR3 sequences, around 30% seen once. The sequencing input was peripheral blood. The receptors come from a man aged 50 to 60 with Graves' ophthalmopathy. CDR3s leave out the opening cysteine and the closing phenylalanine or tryptophan.

TRBJ1-5,TRBV29-1,RGGDRGPGNQPQH
TRBJ2-5,TRBV12-3/TRBV12-4,ASSEVGKETQY
TRBJ2-7,TRBV5-1,ASTPLAGYDEQY
TRBJ2-5,TRBV2,ASEEVVGTQY
TRBJ2-5,TRBV7-9,ASSLLTGFQETQY
TRBJ2-7,TRBV12-3/TRBV12-4,ASGTGDRDEQY
TRBJ1-1,TRBV7-2,ASSPSAFLEAF
TRBJ2-3,TRBV28,ASSSRQGLTDTQY
TRBJ2-7,TRBV4-3,ASSQREGPYEQY
TRBJ1-2,TRBV7-2,ASSPRDRPDYGYT
TRBJ1-3,TRBV20-1,SARDGSGNTIY
TRBJ2-7,TRBV7-3,ASSRQGSGEQY
TRBJ2-7,TRBV18,ASSPGRPTYEQY
TRBJ2-5,TRBV29-1,SVEQLSETQY
TRBJ2-7,TRBV15,ATSKDHSGPYEQY
TRBJ2-5,TRBV7-9,ASSGRRGRGWETQY
TRBJ1-2,TRBV29-1,SVEEARGFGYT
TRBJ2-3,TRBV25-1,ASSRLRAGPTDTQY
TRBJ2-2,TRBV12-3/TRBV12-4,ASSGDSGELF
TRBJ2-5,TRBV7-2,ASSPQPSQETQY
TRBJ2-6,TRBV5-1,ASSSTGPGANVLT
TRBJ2-7,TRBV7-2,ASSLGPPGTYEQY
TRBJ1-2,TRBV19,ASRTGVGANYGYT
TRBJ2-5,TRBV12-3/TRBV12-4,ASSLAGGIETQY
TRBJ2-6,TRBV15,ATSRSAGSGANVLT
TRBJ2-4,TRBV6-5,ASSYSSEGIDIQY
TRBJ1-6,TRBV12-3/TRBV12-4,ASSRRGGNSPLH
TRBJ2-4,TRBV20-1,SARSRSPSIQY
TRBJ1-6,TRBV10-2,ASSFETGGNSPLH
TRBJ2-7,TRBV9,ASSVEYYSEQY
TRBJ1-1,TRBV12-3/TRBV12-4,ASIKTWGTEAF
TRBJ2-7,TRBV27,ASSSTGAYEQY
TRBJ2-5,TRBV7-9,ASSLGGDPSQETQY
TRBJ2-5,TRBV28,ASTVSPTGTDRIQY
TRBJ2-7,TRBV6-2/TRBV6-3,ASSYSRRVDVGQY
TRBJ1-1,TRBV12-3/TRBV12-4,ASSSPQGHGAEAF
TRBJ1-5,TRBV18,ASSPAGGNQPQH
TRBJ1-6,TRBV12-3/TRBV12-4,ASSFRSVSPLH
TRBJ2-5,TRBV28,ASTGGRGETQY
TRBJ2-5,TRBV7-2,ASSRGGNQETQY
TRBJ2-7,TRBV6-1,ASSEADRHYEQY
TRBJ2-7,TRBV15,ATSTREGEQY
TRBJ2-5,TRBV7-9,ASSLSGNGETQY
TRBJ2-7,TRBV2,ASSANRGGYEQY
TRBJ2-5,TRBV7-2,ASSQSRAQQETQY
TRBJ1-5,TRBV24-1,ATPREGWQPQH
TRBJ2-5,TRBV10-3,AISEQGQGEETQY
TRBJ1-2,TRBV29-1,SVRGEDGYT
TRBJ1-5,TRBV5-8,ASSRTAQSNQPQH
TRBJ2-7,TRBV9,ASSVRDASYEQY
TRBJ1-2,TRBV12-3/TRBV12-4,ASSARGRGAGYT
TRBJ2-7,TRBV6-1,ASSAWIRTSASYEQY
TRBJ2-7,TRBV6-2/TRBV6-3,ASRGRGRGDEQY
TRBJ1-1,TRBV7-2,ASSLVRAGGAF